This T cell receptor (beta chain) came from a study of blood T cells in healthy people across ages. About the study: Capturing about one barcoded beta molecule per two T cells was achieved by template switching. Overall study findings and caveats: Versus aged donors, long-lived donors had higher diversity and more naive CD4+ cells.

Together with a sample-barcoded 5' primer, a J-beta primer mix was included in a second PCR lasting roughly 6 to 12 cycles. Each cDNA molecule carried a tag from a template-switch adaptor that contained 12 random nucleotides. TCRdb reprocessed the 5' RACE reads with MiXCR, giving one entry per CDR3 protein. This sample has fewer than 900,000 distinct CDR3 sequences, with approximately 35% found just once. V lost 3 bases, J lost 7 bases, and 9 bases stayed unmatched. The germline gives CDR1 SGHNT, CDR2 YYREEE (reference sequence). This CDR3 region has 15 residues. Concerning this clonotype itself: Antigen: not known.

The sequenced sample consisted of blood. The clonotype was recovered from a man younger than 35 in good health. The gene calls are TRBV5-4 and TRBJ2-1, with TRBD1 matching 8 bases. The CDR3 DNA reads TGTGCCAGCAGCTGTCCCCAGGGGGCTATGAATGAGCAGTTCTTC. Amino acid sequence: CASSCPQGAMNEQFF. The entire variable domain, with the rest obtained from reference TRBV5-4 and TRBJ2-1, is as follows: ETGVTQSPTHLIKTRGQQVTLRCSSQSGHNTVSWYQQALGQGPQFIFQYYREEENGRGNFPPRFSGLQFPNYSSELNVNALELDDSALYLCASSCPQGAMNEQFFGPGTRLTVL.